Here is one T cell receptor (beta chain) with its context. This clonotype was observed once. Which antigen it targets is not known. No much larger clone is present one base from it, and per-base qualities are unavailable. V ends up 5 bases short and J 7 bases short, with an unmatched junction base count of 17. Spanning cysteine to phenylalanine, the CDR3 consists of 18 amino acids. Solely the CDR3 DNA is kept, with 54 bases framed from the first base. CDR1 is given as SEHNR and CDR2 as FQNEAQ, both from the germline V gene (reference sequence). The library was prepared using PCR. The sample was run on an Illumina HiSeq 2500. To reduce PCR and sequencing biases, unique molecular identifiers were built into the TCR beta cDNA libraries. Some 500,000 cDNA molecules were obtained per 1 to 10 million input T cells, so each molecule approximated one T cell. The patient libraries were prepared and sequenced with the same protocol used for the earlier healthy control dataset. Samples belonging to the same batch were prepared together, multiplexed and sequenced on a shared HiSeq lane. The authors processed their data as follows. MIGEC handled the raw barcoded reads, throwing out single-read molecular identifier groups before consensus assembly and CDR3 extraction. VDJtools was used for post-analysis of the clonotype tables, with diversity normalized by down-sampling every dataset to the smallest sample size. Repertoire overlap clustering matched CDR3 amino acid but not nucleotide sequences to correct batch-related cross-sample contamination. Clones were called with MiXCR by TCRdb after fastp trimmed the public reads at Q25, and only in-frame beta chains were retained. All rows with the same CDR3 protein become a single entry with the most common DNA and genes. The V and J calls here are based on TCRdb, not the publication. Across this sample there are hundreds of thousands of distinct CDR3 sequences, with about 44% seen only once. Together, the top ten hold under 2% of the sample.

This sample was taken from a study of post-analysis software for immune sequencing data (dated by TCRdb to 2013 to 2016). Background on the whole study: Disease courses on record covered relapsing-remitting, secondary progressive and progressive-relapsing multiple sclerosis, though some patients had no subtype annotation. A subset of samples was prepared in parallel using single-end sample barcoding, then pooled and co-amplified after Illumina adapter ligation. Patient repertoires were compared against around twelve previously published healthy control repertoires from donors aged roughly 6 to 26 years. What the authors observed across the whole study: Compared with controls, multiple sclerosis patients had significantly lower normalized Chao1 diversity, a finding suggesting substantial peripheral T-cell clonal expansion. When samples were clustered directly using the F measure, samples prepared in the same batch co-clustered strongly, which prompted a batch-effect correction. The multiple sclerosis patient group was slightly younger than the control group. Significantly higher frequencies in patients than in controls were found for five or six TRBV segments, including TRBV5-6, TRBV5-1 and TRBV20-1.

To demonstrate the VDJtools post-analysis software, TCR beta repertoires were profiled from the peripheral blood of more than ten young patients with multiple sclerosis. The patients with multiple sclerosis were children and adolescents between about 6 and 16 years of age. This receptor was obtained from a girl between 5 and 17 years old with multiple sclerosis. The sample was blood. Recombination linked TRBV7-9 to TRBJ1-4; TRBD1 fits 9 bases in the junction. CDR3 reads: CASSKCPQPGTGIEKLFF. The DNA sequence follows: TGTGCCAGCAGCAAGTGCCCGCAGCCCGGGACAGGGATTGAAAAACTGTTTTTT.